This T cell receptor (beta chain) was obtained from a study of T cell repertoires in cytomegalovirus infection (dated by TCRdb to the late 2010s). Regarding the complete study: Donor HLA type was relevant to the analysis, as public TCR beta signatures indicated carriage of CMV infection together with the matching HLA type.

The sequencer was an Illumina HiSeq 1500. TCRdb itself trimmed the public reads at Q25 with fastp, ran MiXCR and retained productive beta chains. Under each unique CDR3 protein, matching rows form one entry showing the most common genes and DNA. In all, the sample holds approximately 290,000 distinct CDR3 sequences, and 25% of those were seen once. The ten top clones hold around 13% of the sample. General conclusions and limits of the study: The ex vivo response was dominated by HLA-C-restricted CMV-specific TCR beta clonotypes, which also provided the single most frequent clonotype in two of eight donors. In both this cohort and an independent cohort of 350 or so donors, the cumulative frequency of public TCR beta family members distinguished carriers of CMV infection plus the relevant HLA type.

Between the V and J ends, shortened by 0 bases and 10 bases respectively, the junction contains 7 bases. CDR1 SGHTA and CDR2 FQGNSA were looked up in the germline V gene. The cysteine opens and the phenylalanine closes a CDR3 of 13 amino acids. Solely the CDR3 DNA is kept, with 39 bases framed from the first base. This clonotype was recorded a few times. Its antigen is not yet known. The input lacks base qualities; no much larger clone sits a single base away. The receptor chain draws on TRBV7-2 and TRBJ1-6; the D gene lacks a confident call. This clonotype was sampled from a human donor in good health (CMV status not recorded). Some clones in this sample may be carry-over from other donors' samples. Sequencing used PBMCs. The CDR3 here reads CASSLARESPLHF. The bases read TGTGCCAGCAGCTTAGCAAGGGAATCACCCCTCCACTTT.